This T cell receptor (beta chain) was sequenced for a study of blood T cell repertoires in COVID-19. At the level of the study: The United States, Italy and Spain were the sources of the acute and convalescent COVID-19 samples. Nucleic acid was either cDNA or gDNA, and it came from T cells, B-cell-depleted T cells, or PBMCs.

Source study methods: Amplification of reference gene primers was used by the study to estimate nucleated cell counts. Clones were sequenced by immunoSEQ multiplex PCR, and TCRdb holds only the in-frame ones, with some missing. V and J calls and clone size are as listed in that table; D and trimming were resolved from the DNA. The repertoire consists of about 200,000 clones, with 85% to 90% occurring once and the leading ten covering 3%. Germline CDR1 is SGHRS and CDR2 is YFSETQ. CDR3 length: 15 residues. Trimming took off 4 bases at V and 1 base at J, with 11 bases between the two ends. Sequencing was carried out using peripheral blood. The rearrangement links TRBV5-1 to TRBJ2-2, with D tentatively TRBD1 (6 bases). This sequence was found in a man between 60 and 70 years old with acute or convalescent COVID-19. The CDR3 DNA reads TGCGCCAGCAGCACCGGACAGAGGAACACCGGGGAGCTGTTTTTT. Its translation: CASSTGQRNTGELFF.